The clone carrying this T cell receptor beta chain was picked up many times. Its antigen is unknown. The data originate from a study of naive and memory T cell subsets. Ligated cDNA underwent four rounds of PCR with nested alpha and beta constant region primers and SP2. Alpha and beta constant region primers primed reverse transcription for blood and skin samples. TCRdb ran MiXCR on the UMI-ligation and nested PCR reads and lists one entry per CDR3 protein. The profile shows fewer than 35,000 distinct CDR3 sequences, about 7.4% of them singletons. Overall study findings and caveats: More TCRs at tuberculin sites were read as hypersensitivity T cell infiltration.

The CDR3 runs to 15 residues. Trimming removed 4 bases at V and 0 bases at J, with 10 bases between. Germline V gives CDR1 LGHDT, CDR2 YNNKEL (reference sequence). Indicated treatment: skin biopsy from PPD injection site in Mantoux-positive individual. The library had UMIs added by 3' ligation of an oligonucleotide to TCR cDNA. Tuberculin skin test biopsies were taken where PPD was injected in Mantoux-positive people. Cells were not sorted; total RNA input targeted about 1 to 1000 ng. This TCR was sampled from an adult in good health. Sequencing was performed on skin, taken from a tuberculin skin test site. This chain links TRBV3-1 with TRBJ1-5; D is possibly TRBD1 (6 bases). Written as DNA, the CDR3 is TGTGCCAGCAGCCTCGGACAGATTAGCAATCAGCCCCAGCATTTT. This encodes CASSLGQISNQPQHF.